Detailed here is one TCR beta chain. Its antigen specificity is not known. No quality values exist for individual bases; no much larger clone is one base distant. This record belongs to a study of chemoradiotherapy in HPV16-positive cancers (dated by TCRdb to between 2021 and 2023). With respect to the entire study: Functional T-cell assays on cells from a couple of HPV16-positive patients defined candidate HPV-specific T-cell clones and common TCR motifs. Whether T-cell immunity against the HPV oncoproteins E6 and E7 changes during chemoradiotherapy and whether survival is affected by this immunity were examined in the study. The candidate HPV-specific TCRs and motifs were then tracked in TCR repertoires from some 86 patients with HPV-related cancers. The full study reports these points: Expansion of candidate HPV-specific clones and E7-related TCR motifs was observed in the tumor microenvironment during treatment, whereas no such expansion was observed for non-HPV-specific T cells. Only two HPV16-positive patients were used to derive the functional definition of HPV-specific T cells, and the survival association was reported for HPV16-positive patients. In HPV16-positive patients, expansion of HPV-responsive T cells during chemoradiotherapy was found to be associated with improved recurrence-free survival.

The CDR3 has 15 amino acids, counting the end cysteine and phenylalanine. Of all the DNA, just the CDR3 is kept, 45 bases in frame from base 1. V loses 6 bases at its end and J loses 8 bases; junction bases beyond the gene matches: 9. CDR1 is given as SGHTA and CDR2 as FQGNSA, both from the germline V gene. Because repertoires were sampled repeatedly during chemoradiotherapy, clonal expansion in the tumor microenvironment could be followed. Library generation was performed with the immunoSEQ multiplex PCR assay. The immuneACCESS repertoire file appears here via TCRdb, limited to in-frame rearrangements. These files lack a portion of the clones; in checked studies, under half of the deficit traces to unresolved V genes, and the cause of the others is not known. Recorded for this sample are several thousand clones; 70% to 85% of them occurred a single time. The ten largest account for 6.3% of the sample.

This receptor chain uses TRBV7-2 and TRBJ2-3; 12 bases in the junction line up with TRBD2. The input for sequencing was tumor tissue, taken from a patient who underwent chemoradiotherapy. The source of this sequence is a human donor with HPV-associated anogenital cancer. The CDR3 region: CASRWTSGVGGTQYF. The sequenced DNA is TGTGCCAGCAGATGGACTAGCGGGGTTGGGGGTACGCAGTATTTT.